The 9 T cell receptor beta chains reported below all come from one sample, sequenced in a study of CD8 T cells in ankylosing spondylitis. Whole-study results and caveats: Ankylosing spondylitis blood appeared to be characterized by a TCR beta motif of 8 or 9 highly homologous variants.

Which antigens these TCRs recognize remains unknown. TCRdb re-derived calls from the 5' RACE reads in MiXCR, one entry per CDR3 protein. The table includes more than 500,000 distinct CDR3 sequences, less than 6% detected once. Sequenced sample: blood, either unsorted or a sorted T cell fraction (not recorded which). These receptor sequences come from a male donor with ankylosing spondylitis.

This clonotype showed up many times. V is TRBV4-3 and J is TRBJ1-2; D is unresolved. This CDR3 comprises 14 residues. Trimming took 3 bases from V and 5 from J, leaving 13 bases between them. Germline CDR1 reads LGHNA; CDR2 reads YSLEER. The CDR3 DNA reads TGCGCCAGCAGCCACCCCGGCCTGGGGTATGGCTACACCTTC. Translation gives CASSHPGLGYGYTF.

There are many counts of this clonotype. The J gene is TRBJ1-6, the V gene TRBV27; 8 bases fit TRBD1. Germline V lookup: CDR1 MNHEY, CDR2 SMNVEV (reference sequence). This CDR3 contains 12 residues. After removal of 6 bases from V and 10 bases from J, the junction contained 2 bases not matched to a gene. CDR3 nucleotide sequence: TGTGCCAGCAGCCGGACAGGGTCACCCCTCCACTTT. Amino acids: CASSRTGSPLHF.

V is TRBV14 and J is TRBJ2-5; D tentatively fits TRBD1 or TRBD2 (5 bases each). Trimming removed 2 bases at V and 1 base at J, with 14 bases between. CDR1 and CDR2 (germline): SGHDN, FVKESK. CDR3 length: 16 residues. The CDR3 nucleotides are TGTGCCAGCAGCCAATTGGGACGCGGGTTCCAAGAGACCCAGTACTTC. Translating it yields CASSQLGRGFQETQYF. The entire variable domain, with the rest obtained from reference TRBV14 and TRBJ2-5, is as follows: EAGVTQFPSHSVIEKGQTVTLRCDPISGHDNLYWYRRVMGKEIKFLLHFVKESKQDESGMPNNRFLAERTGGTYSTLKVQPAELEDSGVYFCASSQLGRGFQETQYFGPGTRLLVL.

This clonotype was counted between two and nine times. The rearrangement links TRBV11-3 to TRBJ2-1; D possibly matches TRBD1 or TRBD2 (7 bases each). CDR3 length: 18 amino acids. Deletions cut 5 bases from V and 0 bases from J, with 20 bases between. The germline gives CDR1 SGHNT, CDR2 YENEEA. CDR3: CASSPRGGWGGSYNEQFF. CDR3 DNA: TGTGCCAGCAGCCCCAGGGGGGGGTGGGGAGGCTCCTACAATGAGCAGTTCTTC.

This clonotype was seen repeatedly, ten times or more. The genes are TRBV28 and TRBJ2-3, with TRBD1 matching over 7 bases. The CDR3 has 13 residues. The V and J ends lost 10 bases and 1 base, in that order; junction bases with no gene match: 5. Germline values: CDR1 MDHEN, CDR2 SYDVKM. In nucleotides, the CDR3 is TGTGCCACCAATGGACAGGGCACAGATACGCAGTATTTT. This codes for CATNGQGTDTQYF.

As for this clonotype: This could be a read error, since a much larger clone is one nucleotide away. This is likely a read error, given that the CDR3 carries no conserved phenylalanine or tryptophan at its end. The gene calls are TRBV7-9 and TRBJ1-6; D remains ambiguous. Germline V gene sequence: CDR1 SEHNR, CDR2 FQNEAQ (reference sequence). This CDR3 is 14 amino acids long. V lost 5 bases to trimming and J lost 6 bases, with 11 bases between them. For the CDR3, the DNA is TGTGCCAGCAGCCAAGCCCCGCTTAATTCACCCCTCCACCTT. It yields the protein CASSQAPLNSPLHL.

This clonotype appeared a few times. The genes are TRBV6-2 or TRBV6-3 and TRBJ1-2; TRBD1 matches 10 bases. Losses at the gene ends were 6 bases for V and 6 bases for J; bases not matched to a gene: 10. Looked up from germline, CDR1 is MNHEY and CDR2 is SVGEGT. The length of the CDR3 is 15 residues. The CDR3 bases are TGTGCCAGCAGCTGGGACAGGGGATCCGCAAATGGCTACACCTTC. It yields the protein CASSWDRGSANGYTF.

This clonotype was counted only a few times. V is TRBV27 and J is TRBJ1-2; D uncertain. The CDR3 sequence is 14 residues long. With 2 bases removed from V and 4 bases from J, the gap between germline ends came to 11 bases. Germline CDR1 and CDR2: MNHEY and SMNVEV (reference sequence). The CDR3 sequence: CASSLRAAFYGYTF. The CDR3, as DNA: TGTGCCAGCAGTTTACGGGCGGCGTTCTATGGCTACACCTTC.

This clonotype was counted at least ten times. J is TRBJ2-1 and V is TRBV10-3; no clear D. The CDR3 is made up of 15 amino acids. CDR1 ENHRY and CDR2 SYGVKD come from the germline V gene. V lost 4 bases, J lost 2 bases, and 12 bases lay in between. The CDR3 protein is CAISVSLGAYNEQFF. The CDR3, as DNA: TGTGCCATCAGTGTCAGTCTTGGGGCCTACAATGAGCAGTTCTTC.